This TCR beta chain was identified during a study of blood T cell repertoires in COVID-19. Looked up from germline, CDR1 is SGDLS and CDR2 is YYNGEE. This CDR3 contains 15 residues. Unmatched junction bases numbered 4, after V lost 2 bases and J lost 1 base. Individuals drawn from approximately 26 US areas were roughly 18 to 95 years old. Cohort assignment relied on participant-reported clinical history. Details on this clone: This specimen includes other DNA sequences encoding the same CDR3.

The data were produced by immunoSEQ multiplex PCR, yet TCRdb's version contains in-frame clones alone and is incomplete. Seen here are 300,000 to 400,000 clones, 88% observed once, and the top ten hold about 0.89%. The chain links TRBV9 to TRBJ2-3, with 7 bases identical to TRBD2. The clonotype was recovered from a woman aged 25-40 years with acute COVID-19. Sequences were obtained from PBMCs or T cells enriched from blood (not recorded which). The CDR3 DNA reads as TGTGCCAGCAGCGTGGGCGGGGGTCGCACAGATACGCAGTATTTT. It translates to CASSVGGGRTDTQYF.